This T cell receptor (beta chain) was captured by sequencing in a study of blood T cells in healthy people across ages. Study-wide results and limits: Changes seen in expanded clonotypes were possibly confounded by donor CMV status left unknown.

This CDR3 region has 14 residues. Looked up from germline, CDR1 is SEHNR and CDR2 is FQNEAQ (reference sequence). Through a sample-barcoded 5' primer and a J-beta primer mix, a second PCR was run for roughly 6 to 12 cycles. There were at least 2.5 million CDR3-containing paired-end reads obtained from each sample. MiXCR, run by TCRdb on the 5' RACE reads, gives a single entry per CDR3 protein. The sample has approximately 940,000 distinct CDR3 sequences; roughly 52% are singletons. No fewer than 6 million PBMCs went into each sample. In the case of this clonotype: Its antigen is unidentified.

This chain connects TRBV7-9 to TRBJ2-5; D unclear. The DNA end lines up better with TRBJ2-7; the J call may be wrong. This TCR derives from a man aged 25-40 years in good health. The material sequenced was blood. As DNA, the CDR3 is TGTGCCAGCAGCTTTTGGCCTGACTCCTACGAGCAGTACTTC. Amino acids: CASSFWPDSYEQYF.